Shown below are 27 T cell receptor beta chains from a single sample sequenced in a study of T cell changes during pregnancy in multiple sclerosis. Only in-frame clones appear in the TCRdb table, and some are missing; sequencing was by immunoSEQ multiplex PCR. The sample shows about 31,000 clones, around 91% of them seen only once. The sample consisted of CD8+ T cells from peripheral blood mononuclear cells, taken in the second trimester of pregnancy. These receptors all stem from a female donor with multiple sclerosis, enrolled in a pregnancy study.

A remark on this clone: The same CDR3 can be traced to other DNA sequences in this sample. This rearrangement joins TRBV4-1 to TRBJ1-2; D call uncertain. Trimming stripped 2 bases from V and 1 base from J, with 11 bases between. In germline, CDR1 is MGHRA, CDR2 YSYEKL. CDR3 length: 15 amino acids. The CDR3, as DNA: TGCGCCAGCAGCCAACAGAGTACTAATAACTATGGCTACACCTTC. Its protein is CASSQQSTNNYGYTF.

The V and J genes are TRBV27 and TRBJ2-3; tentative D call: TRBD2 (5 bases). The CDR3 extends over 15 amino acids. Germline loops: CDR1 MNHEY, CDR2 SMNVEV (reference sequence). V dropped 3 bases and J dropped 0 bases, with 10 bases sitting between them. DNA for the CDR3: TGTGCCAGCAGTTTTAGCGCAACAAGCACAGATACGCAGTATTTT. Translating gives CASSFSATSTDTQYF.

This rearrangement joins TRBV2 to TRBJ2-2; possible D gene TRBD1, 6 bases. Trimming stripped 8 bases from V and 2 bases from J, with 12 bases between. The CDR3 length is 14 residues. Germline CDR1 and CDR2: SNHLY and FYNNEI. The CDR3 region is CASAPGQNTGELFF. The CDR3 nucleotides are TGTGCCAGCGCACCGGGACAAAACACCGGGGAGCTGTTTTTT.

The chain carries TRBV9 and TRBJ2-4, with D unresolved. V lost 2 bases and J lost 7, with 10 bases in between. Germline-derived CDR1 and CDR2 are SGDLS and YYNGEE. This CDR3 comprises 13 residues. The CDR3 DNA reads TGTGCCAGCAGCGTTCCCCCGTCTAACATTCAGTACTTC. Its protein is CASSVPPSNIQYF.

The chain couples TRBV9 to TRBJ1-1, with 8 bases that match TRBD1. Germline-derived CDR1 and CDR2 are SGDLS and YYNGEE. Unmatched junction bases numbered 3, after V lost 4 bases and J lost 1 base. The CDR3 extends over 14 amino acids. The CDR3 sequence: CASSLGTGNTEAFF. CDR3 sequence (DNA): TGTGCCAGCAGCCTTGGGACAGGGAACACTGAAGCTTTCTTT.

The rearrangement joins TRBV9 to TRBJ1-4; a possible D gene is TRBD1 (5 bases). V was trimmed by 2 bases and J by 2 bases, leaving 10 bases between them. CDR1 SGDLS and CDR2 YYNGEE come from the germline V gene. The CDR3 length is 15 residues. CDR3 coding DNA: TGTGCCAGCAGCGTGGGCAGGGCGACTAATGAAAAACTGTTTTTT. Translation gives CASSVGRATNEKLFF.

The rearrangement uses TRBV11-2 and TRBJ2-3; no reliable D call. CDR3 length equals 16 residues. Trimming removed 4 bases at V and 7 bases at J, with 21 bases between. Germline loops: CDR1 SGHAT, CDR2 FQNNGV. The CDR3 nucleotides read TGTGCCAGCAGCTCAATACAAGACACGAACCCTCATACGCAGTATTTT. Translation: CASSSIQDTNPHTQYF.

This rearrangement joins TRBV11-2 to TRBJ2-7; a possible D gene is TRBD1 (5 bases). Per germline, CDR1 SGHAT and CDR2 FQNNGV. With 6 bases removed from V and 0 bases from J, the gap between germline ends came to 6 bases. The CDR3 consists of 12 residues. The chain's CDR3 is CASRTASYEQYF. DNA for the CDR3: TGTGCCAGCAGGACAGCCTCCTACGAGCAGTACTTC.

The genes are TRBV5-1 and TRBJ2-7, with a weak D call TRBD1 (6 bases). The ends were cut back, 4 bases at V and 2 bases at J, with 10 bases in the middle. CDR3 length: 13 residues. The germline gives CDR1 SGHRS, CDR2 YFSETQ. Written as DNA, the CDR3 is TGCGCCAGCAGCGTGGGACATCCCTACGAGCAGTACTTC. It specifies CASSVGHPYEQYF.

In this sample, this clone turned up a few times. This sequence joins TRBV9 and TRBJ2-1; 8 positions agree with TRBD2. The germline V gene encodes CDR1 SGDLS and CDR2 YYNGEE. The CDR3 is 16 amino acids. V was clipped by 3 bases and J by 7 bases; unmatched bases: 12. CDR3 region: CASSAWSSGKGNEQFF. The CDR3 region has the DNA TGTGCCAGCAGCGCCTGGAGTAGCGGGAAGGGGAATGAGCAGTTCTTC.

In this sample, this clone turned up a few times. The genes are TRBV16 and TRBJ1-2; no clear D. The CDR3 sequence is 13 residues long. In germline, CDR1 is KGHSY, CDR2 FQNENV. V shed 4 bases and J shed 0 bases, with 6 bases lying between them. Written as DNA, the CDR3 is TGTGCCAGCAGCCCGGGAGCTAACTATGGCTACACCTTC. Translating gives CASSPGANYGYTF.

The chain has TRBV6-5 and TRBJ2-1, with TRBD2 matching over 10 bases. Trimming took 2 bases from V and 10 from J; bases not matched to a gene: 5. This CDR3 is built from 14 residues. The germline V gene encodes CDR1 MNHEY and CDR2 SVGAGI. CDR3 nucleotides: TGTGCCAGCAGTTACCTAGCGGGGGCAGGGGAGCAGTTCTTC. Protein product: CASSYLAGAGEQFF.

In its sample, this clone ranks as medium-sized (0.01 to 0.1%). The rearrangement uses TRBV5-1 and TRBJ2-1; a weak D match, TRBD2 (7 bases). Trimming removed 6 bases from V and 8 bases from J, with 27 bases in between. The CDR3 contains 17 residues. Germline V CDR1 and CDR2: SGHRS, YFSETQ. The CDR3 loop is CASTGKGEGRGGDEQFF. CDR3 DNA sequence: TGCGCCAGCACGGGGAAGGGGGAGGGCCGGGGTGGTGATGAGCAGTTCTTC.

The chain uses TRBV6-4 and TRBJ2-2; 7 bases map to TRBD1. This CDR3 has 14 residues. V lost 3 bases, J lost 4 bases, and 2 bases stayed unmatched. The germline CDR1 and CDR2 sequences are MRHNA and SNTAGT. CDR3 in DNA: TGTGCCAGCAGTGAGGGGACAGCCACCGGGGAGCTGTTTTTT. It is translated as CASSEGTATGELFF.

This chain joins TRBV25-1 and TRBJ2-3, with 14 bases that match TRBD2. Germline V lookup: CDR1 MGHDK, CDR2 SYGVNS. The CDR3 consists of 18 residues. Trimming took 3 bases from V and 4 from J; bases not matched to a gene: 9. This CDR3 reads CASSDPQGLAGDSDTQYF. CDR3 in DNA: TGTGCCAGCAGTGACCCCCAGGGACTAGCGGGAGATTCAGATACGCAGTATTTT.

The J gene is TRBJ2-7, the V gene TRBV5-4; D perhaps matches TRBD1 (6 bases). The CDR3 has 13 residues. V shed 2 bases and J shed 5 bases, with 11 bases lying between them. CDR1 is SGHNT and CDR2 is YYREEE in the germline V gene (reference sequence). The CDR3 sequence is CASSFRGMDEQYF. The CDR3 DNA reads TGTGCCAGCAGCTTCAGGGGCATGGACGAGCAGTACTTC.

The J gene is TRBJ2-1, the V gene TRBV7-9; TRBD1 matches 7 bases. The germline V gene encodes CDR1 SEHNR and CDR2 FQNEAQ (reference sequence). V trimming: 2 bases; J trimming: 4 bases; junction bases outside the gene matches: 17. This CDR3 spans 19 amino acids. CDR3 coding DNA: TGTGCCAGCAGCTTACCAATTATCCCTGGGACAGCAACGTACAATGAGCAGTTCTTC. Amino acids: CASSLPIIPGTATYNEQFF.

The J gene is TRBJ2-5, the V gene TRBV6-6; D unclear. Germline V CDR1 and CDR2: MNHNY, SVGAGI (reference sequence). Trimming stripped 2 bases from V and 4 bases from J, with 14 bases between. The CDR3 is 15 amino acids. The CDR3 nucleotides are TGTGCCAGCAGTTACCCCTTGGGCAATGGAGAGACCCAGTACTTC. Translation gives CASSYPLGNGETQYF.

The chain joins TRBV29-1 to TRBJ2-5; D might be TRBD1 (6 bases). The V and J ends lost 7 bases and 2 bases respectively, with 11 bases between them. Germline values: CDR1 SQVTM, CDR2 ANQGSEA. This CDR3 spans 12 amino acids. Written as DNA, the CDR3 is TGCAGCGCTGTGGACAGTCAAGAGACCCAGTACTTC. Amino acids: CSAVDSQETQYF.

This chain uses TRBV28 with TRBJ2-1; tentatively, D is TRBD2 (6 bases). Germline loops: CDR1 MDHEN, CDR2 SYDVKM. The CDR3 sequence is 16 residues long. The V end lost 5 bases, the J end lost 7 bases, and 21 bases lay between the germline ends. CDR3 nucleotide sequence: TGTGCCAGCAGTCCTCCTATCGCCCGGGGGTGGAATGAGCAGTTCTTC. This encodes CASSPPIARGWNEQFF.

The rearrangement joins TRBV6-4 to TRBJ2-1; 9 bases agree with TRBD2. Germline V gene data show CDR1 as MRHNA and CDR2 as SNTAGT. The CDR3 spans 15 residues. Germline trimming cut 3 bases from V and 7 bases from J; bases unmatched to any gene: 7. The CDR3 DNA sequence: TGTGCCAGCAGTGAATCGGCGGGAGGGCGGAATGAGCAGTTCTTC. It encodes CASSESAGGRNEQFF.

The V gene is TRBV6-5, the J gene TRBJ2-1; tentative D call: TRBD2 (5 bases). The germline V gene encodes CDR1 MNHEY and CDR2 SVGAGI. V gave up 2 bases and J gave up 10 bases, with 12 bases separating them. This CDR3 contains 13 residues. As DNA, the CDR3 is TGTGCCAGCAGTTACGTGAGGGTTGGGGAGCAGTTCTTC. This encodes CASSYVRVGEQFF.

This rearrangement joins TRBV4-3 to TRBJ1-3, with 9 bases aligning to TRBD1. The CDR3 runs 17 residues. V gave up 4 bases and J gave up 4 bases; unmatched junction bases: 11. CDR1 is LGHNA, CDR2 YSLEER, per germline. CDR3 in DNA: TGCGCCAGCAGCCGTACCGGGACAGGGAGACACGGAAACACCATATATTTT. As protein: CASSRTGTGRHGNTIYF.

This chain joins TRBV7-3 and TRBJ2-5, with TRBD2 as a possible D gene (7 bases). The germline V and J ends were trimmed by 3 bases and 3 bases, with 17 bases remaining between them. CDR3 length: 16 amino acids. Looked up from germline, CDR1 is SGHTA and CDR2 is FQGTGA. As DNA, the CDR3 is TGTGCCAGCAGCTTGGGAGGGGGAGGGTCGGAAGAGACCCAGTACTTC. It codes for CASSLGGGGSEETQYF.

The chain couples TRBV9 to TRBJ2-1; 8 bases line up with TRBD2. The germline CDR1 and CDR2 sequences are SGDLS and YYNGEE. The CDR3 totals 18 residues. V trimming: 3 bases; J trimming: 4 bases; junction bases outside the gene matches: 15. The CDR3 coding sequence is TGTGCCAGCAGCGCCACAATTTTGGCGGGAGGTAATTACAATGAGCAGTTCTTC. The encoded protein is CASSATILAGGNYNEQFF.

The rearrangement joins TRBV28 to TRBJ1-1, with 7 bases fitting TRBD1. The J segment lost 6 bases and the V segment lost 5 bases, leaving 6 bases of the junction unmatched. Germline CDR1 MDHEN, CDR2 SYDVKM. The CDR3 is 13 residues long. CDR3 bases: TGTGCCAGCAGTGGGACAGTGTCGGCTGAAGCTTTCTTT. Amino acid sequence: CASSGTVSAEAFF.

In its sample, this clone was seen once. V and J are TRBV7-9 and TRBJ2-3; 7 nucleotides line up with TRBD1. The CDR3 totals 12 residues. Per germline, CDR1 SEHNR and CDR2 FQNEAQ (reference sequence). The V and J ends lost 4 bases and 6 bases, in that order; junction bases with no gene match: 1. The DNA of the CDR3 is TGTGCCAGCAGCTCGACAGGGGATACGCAGTATTTT. Its protein is CASSSTGDTQYF.